These 28 T cell receptor beta chains were sequenced from one sample in a study of Ad26.COV2.S vaccination and SARS-CoV-2 variants. Treatment noted: around 19 received Ad26.COV2.S at low or high dose, single or two shots; 5 received placebo; per-sample allocation not given. All samples were drawn on day 63, counting from the first vaccine or placebo injection. Data came from immunoSEQ multiplex PCR; TCRdb stores just in-frame clones and leaves some out. The sample has about 350,000 clones, around 89% seen once. The sample was peripheral blood, taken in a trial of Ad26.COV2.S vaccine versus placebo. The receptor source for this set is a person between 18 and 59 years old who received the Ad26.COV2.S COVID-19 vaccine or a placebo.

V gene TRBV27 combines with J gene TRBJ1-5; D not resolved. There are 12 residues in the CDR3. V lost 4 bases and J lost 6, with 7 bases in between. Germline assignment: CDR1 MNHEY and CDR2 SMNVEV (reference sequence). CDR3 protein: CASSSGIQPQHF. The CDR3, as DNA: TGTGCCAGCAGTTCCGGGATTCAGCCCCAGCATTTT.

The chain recombines TRBV13 with TRBJ2-1, with 7 bases matching TRBD1. Trimming cost V 3 bases and J 0 bases; bases outside gene matches: 2. This CDR3 spans 15 amino acids. Germline V lookup: CDR1 PRHDT, CDR2 FYEKMQ (reference sequence). The CDR3 DNA reads TGTGCCAGCAGCTTCAGGGGGAGCTCCTACAATGAGCAGTTCTTC. Translated: CASSFRGSSYNEQFF.

This chain connects TRBV7-8 to TRBJ2-1; 8 bases match TRBD1. CDR3 length: 14 residues. The trim removed 1 base at V and 8 bases at J, leaving 4 bases unmatched. From germline, CDR1 is SGHVS and CDR2 FQNEAQ. CDR3 residues: CASSLEAGGDEQFF. In DNA, the CDR3 is TGTGCCAGCAGCTTAGAGGCAGGGGGCGATGAGCAGTTCTTC.

This clone was seen a single time. The CDR3 sequence: CASSEPSWTSGRASYNEQFF. In DNA, the CDR3 is TGTGCCAGCAGTGAGCCTTCTTGGACTAGCGGGAGGGCCTCCTACAATGAGCAGTTCTTC. The V gene is TRBV2, the J gene TRBJ2-1; 15 bases fit TRBD2. Unmatched junction bases numbered 9, after V lost 3 bases and J lost 0 bases. The germline V gene encodes CDR1 SNHLY and CDR2 FYNNEI. The CDR3 has 20 amino acids.

The chain employs TRBV12-3 or TRBV12-4 and TRBJ1-2, with D uncertain. The length of the CDR3 is 12 residues. V was cut by 5 bases and J by 5 bases, with 9 bases left in between. The CDR3 here is CASSTRKYGYTF. DNA of the CDR3: TGTGCCAGCAGTACCCGAAAGTATGGCTACACCTTC.

V is TRBV15 and J is TRBJ2-7, with TRBD1 matching 7 bases. Germline V gene data show CDR1 as LNHNV and CDR2 as YYDKDF (reference sequence). The CDR3 is 15 amino acids. J was trimmed by 2 bases and V by 1 base; bases with no gene match: 5. CDR3 nucleotides: TGTGCCACCAGCAGAGGAGGGGGCAAGACCTACGAGCAGTACTTC. Protein sequence: CATSRGGGKTYEQYF.

CDR3 nucleotide sequence: TGTGCCAGCAGCTTAGCGCAGTGGGGGAACACTGAAGCTTTCTTT. Translating it yields CASSLAQWGNTEAFF. V gene TRBV7-9 combines with J gene TRBJ1-1, with D hard to call. CDR1 SEHNR and CDR2 FQNEAQ come from the germline V gene (reference sequence). V was trimmed by 0 bases and J by 1 base, leaving 9 bases between them. CDR3 length equals 15 residues.

This clone was seen once. V usage is TRBV28 and J usage is TRBJ2-5; D remains ambiguous. This CDR3 is 13 amino acids long. V was pared by 3 bases and J by 2 bases, with 7 bases between. The germline CDR1 and CDR2 sequences are MDHEN and SYDVKM. The CDR3, as DNA: TGTGCCAGCAGTTTCCTAGTACAAGAGACCCAGTACTTC. Its protein is CASSFLVQETQYF.

The rearrangement uses TRBV19 and TRBJ2-3, with 10 bases identical to TRBD1. V trimming: 1 base; J trimming: 1 base; junction bases outside the gene matches: 5. The CDR3 length is 17 residues. CDR1 and CDR2 (germline): LNHDA, SQIVND (reference sequence). The CDR3 spells CASSIGSGTGGTDTQYF. CDR3 in DNA: TGTGCCAGTAGTATAGGTTCAGGGACAGGGGGCACAGATACGCAGTATTTT.

A single count supports this clone. The V and J genes are TRBV5-1 and TRBJ2-2; TRBD2 matches at 10 bases. Per the germline V gene, CDR1 is SGHRS and CDR2 is YFSETQ. The length of the CDR3 is 15 residues. The trim removed 4 bases at V and 3 bases at J, leaving 3 bases unmatched. CDR3 residues: CASSKGLADTGELFF. The CDR3 bases are TGCGCCAGCAGCAAAGGACTAGCGGACACCGGGGAGCTGTTTTTT.

J is TRBJ2-7 and V is TRBV7-9; the match to TRBD1 covers 8 bases. J gave up 0 bases and V 5 bases, and 15 bases lay outside the gene matches. The CDR3 runs to 18 residues. The germline gives CDR1 SEHNR, CDR2 FQNEAQ (reference sequence). The CDR3 reads CASSPQGATFPSSYEQYF. The CDR3 coding sequence is TGTGCCAGCAGCCCCCAGGGGGCCACCTTCCCGAGCTCCTACGAGCAGTACTTC.

The chain joins TRBV27 to TRBJ2-5; TRBD2 aligns across 9 bases. Germline trimming cut 5 bases from V and 5 bases from J; bases unmatched to any gene: 6. Germline V lookup: CDR1 MNHEY, CDR2 SMNVEV (reference sequence). The CDR3 loop spans 14 amino acids. The CDR3 spells CASSRGTSRETQYF. The CDR3 DNA reads TGTGCCAGCAGTAGAGGGACTAGCAGGGAGACCCAGTACTTC.

CDR3 in DNA: TGTGCCAGCACTAGTAGCGGGAGGGTCAATGAGCAGTTCTTC. This sequence encodes CASTSSGRVNEQFF. This rearrangement joins TRBV28 to TRBJ2-1; 11 bases line up with TRBD2. V lost 7 bases and J lost 6; bases outside the gene matches: 5. This CDR3 has 14 amino acids. CDR1 is MDHEN, CDR2 SYDVKM, per germline.

The chain joins TRBV30 to TRBJ2-2; no reliable D call. The CDR3 loop spans 14 amino acids. Germline CDR1 reads GTSNPN; CDR2 reads SVGIG (reference sequence). Between the trimmed V and J ends, which lost 0 bases and 2 bases, there was a span of 7 bases. CDR3: CAWSVSVNTGELFF. The DNA of the CDR3 is TGTGCCTGGAGTGTGTCGGTCAACACCGGGGAGCTGTTTTTT.

The genes are TRBV29-1 and TRBJ2-7; 8 nucleotides match TRBD1. After removal of 6 bases from V and 5 bases from J, the junction contained 15 bases not matched to a gene. From germline, CDR1 is SQVTM and CDR2 ANQGSEA. The CDR3 has 15 residues. This CDR3 is CSVAASPGGHDEQYF. For the CDR3, the DNA is TGCAGCGTCGCCGCGTCCCCAGGGGGCCATGACGAGCAGTACTTC.

V and J are TRBV30 and TRBJ1-1; 9 nucleotides line up with TRBD1. The J segment lost 5 bases and the V segment lost 5 bases, leaving 9 bases of the junction unmatched. The CDR3 runs to 14 residues. Germline lookup yields CDR1 GTSNPN and CDR2 SVGIG (reference sequence). The CDR3 region has the DNA TGTGCCTGGGACGGGGGACAGGGTCGGACTGAAGCTTTCTTT. Translated, it gives CAWDGGQGRTEAFF.

The rearrangement uses TRBV20-1 and TRBJ2-7; D perhaps matches TRBD2 (6 bases). The CDR3 totals 13 residues. Germline-derived CDR1 and CDR2 are DFQATT and SNEGSKA (reference sequence). Between the trimmed V and J ends, which lost 3 bases and 4 bases, there was a span of 13 bases. CDR3 region: CSASWAGLYEQYF. DNA of the CDR3: TGCAGTGCTAGTTGGGCGGGACTTTACGAGCAGTACTTC.

This clone was seen a single time. The chain combines TRBV18 with TRBJ1-4; 10 nucleotides line up with TRBD1. Germline values: CDR1 KGHSH, CDR2 LQKENI. The CDR3 is made up of 14 amino acids. Unmatched junction bases numbered 5, after V lost 5 bases and J lost 8 bases. The CDR3 loop reads CASSATGGREKLFF. The CDR3 region has the DNA TGTGCCAGCTCAGCGACAGGGGGCCGGGAAAAACTGTTTTTT.

This clone was seen just once. V gene TRBV15 combines with J gene TRBJ1-1; 8 positions agree with TRBD1. The V gene's germline CDR1 is LNHNV and CDR2 YYDKDF (reference sequence). CDR3 length: 16 residues. V lost 3 bases and J lost 2; bases outside the gene matches: 8. The CDR3 bases are TGTGCCACCAGCAGGGGACAGGAGGCAGGAAACACTGAAGCTTTCTTT. Its translation: CATSRGQEAGNTEAFF.

The rearrangement uses TRBV6-5 and TRBJ1-6; D call uncertain. Germline V gives CDR1 MNHEY, CDR2 SVGAGI. The V end lost 6 bases, the J end lost 8 bases, and 17 bases lay between the germline ends. This CDR3 spans 15 amino acids. CDR3 region: CASRQPGAPYSPLHF. The CDR3 DNA reads as TGTGCCAGCAGGCAGCCGGGTGCCCCTTATTCACCCCTCCACTTT.

The V gene is TRBV11-3, the J gene TRBJ1-1; unclear D gene. Deletions cut 0 bases from V and 5 bases from J, with 4 bases between. The CDR3 totals 12 residues. Germline CDR1 SGHNT, CDR2 YENEEA. CDR3 in amino acids: CASSLDSTEAFF. The CDR3 DNA is TGTGCCAGCAGCTTAGATAGTACTGAAGCTTTCTTT.

The chain links TRBV11-2 to TRBJ2-1; tentatively, D is TRBD1 or TRBD2 (5 bases each). V lost 5 bases and J 2 bases, leaving 19 bases between the germline ends. The CDR3 has 17 amino acids. Germline V gene lookup returns CDR1 SGHAT and CDR2 FQNNGV. The CDR3 reads CASSPQGAGSTYNEQFF. The CDR3 DNA reads as TGTGCCAGCAGCCCCCAAGGGGCGGGTTCGACCTACAATGAGCAGTTCTTC.

J is TRBJ1-3 and V is TRBV7-2; D gene unclear. Between the trimmed V and J ends, which lost 4 bases and 1 base, there was a span of 5 bases. Germline CDR1 is SGHTA and CDR2 is FQGNSA. CDR3 length equals 13 residues. The CDR3 here is CASSSLSGNTIYF. As DNA, the CDR3 is TGTGCCAGCAGCTCTCTATCTGGAAACACCATATATTTT.

The rearrangement joins TRBV5-1 to TRBJ2-7; 10 bases are a match to TRBD2. This CDR3 spans 18 amino acids. Germline CDR1 reads SGHRS; CDR2 reads YFSETQ. Losses at the gene ends were 6 bases for V and 0 bases for J; bases not matched to a gene: 15. The CDR3 loop is CASTSGGLAGANSYEQYF. In DNA form, the CDR3 reads TGCGCCAGCACCTCCGGGGGGCTAGCGGGGGCCAACTCCTACGAGCAGTACTTC.

This sequence joins TRBV15 and TRBJ1-5; 7 bases match TRBD1. This CDR3 region has 16 residues. The ends lost 0 bases at V and 4 bases at J; junction bases unmatched: 6. Germline V gene data show CDR1 as LNHNV and CDR2 as YYDKDF (reference sequence). CDR3 loop: CATSRDPGGYNQPQHF. The CDR3 region has the DNA TGTGCCACCAGCAGAGATCCAGGGGGTTATAATCAGCCCCAGCATTTT. Full variable domain (outside the CDR3, taken from reference TRBV15 and TRBJ1-5): DAMVIQNPRYQVTQFGKPVTLSCSQTLNHNVMYWYQQKSSQAPKLLFHYYDKDFNNEADTPDNFQSRRPNTSFCFLDIRSPGLGDTAMYLCATSRDPGGYNQPQHFGDGTRLSIL.

J is TRBJ1-2 and V is TRBV25-1; D remains ambiguous. The germline gives CDR1 MGHDK, CDR2 SYGVNS. The germline V and J ends were trimmed by 1 base and 13 bases, with 13 bases remaining between them. The CDR3 has 12 amino acids. The CDR3 nucleotides read TGTGCCAGCAGTGAATTTCCAACTTACCGCACCTTC. It codes for CASSEFPTYRTF.

A note on this clone: Sequence at one end of the junction differs from germline and may be a read error. V gene TRBV7-9 combines with J gene TRBJ1-5; tentative D call: TRBD1 (6 bases). This CDR3 comprises 14 residues. From germline, CDR1 is SEHNR and CDR2 FQNEAQ (reference sequence). The CDR3 sequence is CASSFTGTTQPQHF. CDR3 DNA sequence: TGTGCCAGCAGCTTTACAGGGACTACACAGCCCCAGCACTTT.

The chain joins TRBV13 to TRBJ1-1, with TRBD1 as a possible D gene (6 bases). Germline V gene sequence: CDR1 PRHDT, CDR2 FYEKMQ (reference sequence). Deletions cut 5 bases from V and 0 bases from J, with 16 bases between. The CDR3 has 16 amino acids. CDR3 bases: TGTGCCAGCAGCCCCCAGACAGGAATAATGAACACTGAAGCTTTCTTT. It codes for CASSPQTGIMNTEAFF.